These 31 T cell receptor gamma chains share one sample of origin, sequenced in a study of Vδ1+ human thymocytes. Findings of the study overall: Thymic TRG and TRD repertoires appeared highly polyclonal.

RNA was extracted from the cells and then reverse transcribed. CDR3 amplicons came from multiplex PCR with pooled V-gene forward and constant-region reverse primers. TCRdb re-called the multiplex PCR reads using CATT. The sample holds about 36,000 gamma-chain clones, around 20% seen once. Antigen specificity for these receptors is unknown. The specimen sequenced was Vdelta1+ gamma-delta thymocytes from the thymus. Stated subset: FACS-sorted CD3+ TCRalphabeta- TCRVdelta1+ TCRVdelta2- thymocytes. Receptors were obtained from a girl in the first two years of life who had congenital heart surgery.

The chain uses TRGV4 and TRGJP2. This CDR3 contains 15 residues. The germline V gene encodes CDR1 EGSTGY and CDR2 YDSYTSSV. V was clipped by 9 bases and J by 0 bases; unmatched bases: 10. In nucleotides, the CDR3 is TGTGCCACCCGGGTTCACTATAGTAGTGATTGGATCAAGACGTTT. This codes for CATRVHYSSDWIKTF.

The gene calls are TRGV9 and TRGJ1 or TRGJ2. Germline-derived CDR1 and CDR2 are GITISATS and ISYDGTV (reference sequence). The CDR3 totals 15 residues. Germline trimming cut 0 bases from V and 3 bases from J; bases unmatched to any gene: 8. CDR3 protein: CALWEVQGSYYKKLF. In DNA form, the CDR3 reads TGTGCCTTGTGGGAGGTGCAGGGATCTTATTATAAGAAACTCTTT.

The gene calls are TRGV3 and TRGJ1 or TRGJ2. Germline-derived CDR1 and CDR2 are VTNTFY and YDVSTARD (reference sequence). Losses at the gene ends were 0 bases for V and 9 bases for J; bases not matched to a gene: 2. The CDR3 spans 11 residues. CDR3 coding DNA: TGTGCCACCTGGGACAGGATTAAGAAACTCTTT. Translation: CATWDRIKKLF.

The V call is TRGV5, the J call TRGJP2. This CDR3 is built from 17 residues. After removal of 3 bases from V and 0 bases from J, the junction contained 10 bases not matched to a gene. Per germline, CDR1 VINAFY and CDR2 YDVSNSKD. The CDR3 loop reads CATWDGPLNSSDWIKTF. The CDR3, as DNA: TGTGCCACCTGGGACGGGCCCCTTAATAGTAGTGATTGGATCAAGACGTTT.

Only a few counts were recorded for this clone. The sample has other DNA sequences that encode this CDR3 too. The chain has TRGV9 and TRGJ1 or TRGJ2. There are 14 residues in the CDR3. CDR1 and CDR2 from the germline V gene are GITISATS and ISYDGTV (reference sequence). The V segment lost 2 bases and the J segment 0 bases; nucleotides outside the gene matches: 4. The CDR3, as DNA: TGTGCCTTGTGGGAGGCCAAGAATTATTATAAGAAACTCTTT. This sequence encodes CALWEAKNYYKKLF.

In its sample, this clone was seen a few times. The chain couples TRGV8 to TRGJ1 or TRGJ2. The length of the CDR3 is 11 residues. V lost 1 base and J lost 12; bases outside the gene matches: 6. The V gene's germline CDR1 is VENAVY and CDR2 YDSYNSRV. CDR3 nucleotides: TGTGCCACCTGGGATAGACTTCGGAAACTCTTT. Translation: CATWDRLRKLF.

The chain has TRGV9 and TRGJ1 or TRGJ2. CDR3 length: 14 residues. The germline gives CDR1 GITISATS, CDR2 ISYDGTV (reference sequence). Trimming at V came to 3 bases and at J to 7 bases, leaving 12 bases not matched to a gene. The DNA for the CDR3 is TGTGCCTTGTGGGAGCCGAACAGCCGATATAAGAAACTCTTT. Its translation: CALWEPNSRYKKLF.

Comment on this clone: A single base separates this from a much larger clone, so it may be a read error. This CDR3 is also generated by other DNA sequences in the sample. The chain joins TRGV3 to TRGJ1 or TRGJ2. The CDR3 runs 14 residues. Germline V lookup: CDR1 VTNTFY, CDR2 YDVSTARD (reference sequence). Losses at the gene ends were 0 bases for V and 2 bases for J; bases not matched to a gene: 4. CDR3 coding DNA: TGTGCCACCTGGGACAGGCTACATTATTATAAGAAACTCTTT. Residues: CATWDRLHYYKKLF.

With respect to this clone: Other nucleotide sequences in the sample specify the same CDR3. The rearrangement links TRGV8 to TRGJP1. The germline V gene has CDR1 VENAVY and CDR2 YDSYNSRV. With 0 bases clipped from V and 3 bases from J, the junction kept 4 bases outside the gene matches. The CDR3 has 15 amino acids. As DNA, the CDR3 is TGTGCCACCTGGGATAGGCAAGCCACTGGTTGGTTCAAGATATTT. It codes for CATWDRQATGWFKIF.

The gene calls are TRGV3 and TRGJ1 or TRGJ2. The CDR3 sequence is 12 residues long. The J segment lost 12 bases and the V segment lost 0 bases, leaving 8 bases of the junction unmatched. Germline V CDR1 and CDR2: VTNTFY, YDVSTARD (reference sequence). The CDR3 spells CATWDRLRGKLF. The CDR3 nucleotides are TGTGCCACCTGGGACAGGCTACGGGGGAAACTCTTT.

This clone was counted only a few times. The chain carries TRGV2 and TRGJ1 or TRGJ2. The CDR3 length is 14 residues. V lost 0 bases and J lost 5; bases outside the gene matches: 7. CDR1 EGSNGY and CDR2 YDSYNSKV come from the germline V gene. CDR3 coding DNA: TGTGCCACCTGGGACGGGCCTCAGAATTATAAGAAACTCTTT. Its translation is CATWDGPQNYKKLF.

The table lists this clone with a few counts. The identical CDR3 is also encoded by other nucleotide sequences in the sample. The chain joins TRGV2 to TRGJ1 or TRGJ2. J was trimmed by 3 bases and V by 1 base; bases with no gene match: 6. Per germline, CDR1 EGSNGY and CDR2 YDSYNSKV. This CDR3 has 14 residues. CDR3 sequence reads: CATWDGPPYYKKLF. As DNA, the CDR3 is TGTGCCACCTGGGACGGCCCACCTTATTATAAGAAACTCTTT.

Remarks on this clone: This may stem from a read error, because a much larger clone lies one nucleotide away. The chain joins TRGV3 to TRGJ1 or TRGJ2. Losses at the gene ends were 5 bases for V and 0 bases for J; bases not matched to a gene: 4. This CDR3 has 13 residues. Germline loops: CDR1 VTNTFY, CDR2 YDVSTARD (reference sequence). CDR3 DNA sequence: TGTGCCACCTGGGCTAAGAATTATTATAAGAAACTCTTT. Its translation is CATWAKNYYKKLF.

The chain links TRGV8 to TRGJP2. The CDR3 runs to 16 residues. In germline, CDR1 is VENAVY, CDR2 YDSYNSRV. V dropped 0 bases and J dropped 3; count of bases not matched to a gene: 7. In nucleotides, the CDR3 is TGTGCCACCTGGGATAGGCCATGGGGTAGTGATTGGATCAAGACGTTT. Its protein is CATWDRPWGSDWIKTF.

The V call is TRGV4, the J call TRGJ1 or TRGJ2. The CDR3 spans 14 residues. The germline gives CDR1 EGSTGY, CDR2 YDSYTSSV. The V gene end was trimmed by 4 bases and the J gene end by 5 bases; junction bases not matched to a gene: 11. The CDR3 nucleotides read TGTGCCACCTGGGACGGGCTCCGGCATTATAAGAAACTCTTT. This gives the protein CATWDGLRHYKKLF.

This clone was counted only a few times. The rearrangement uses TRGV8 and TRGJ1 or TRGJ2. This CDR3 has 15 residues. CDR1 VENAVY and CDR2 YDSYNSRV come from the germline V gene. V lost 4 bases, J lost 4 bases, and 13 bases stayed unmatched. CDR3 sequence reads: CATWDDHGGYYKKLF. The CDR3 DNA reads TGTGCCACCTGGGACGATCATGGGGGATATTATAAGAAACTCTTT.

The chain carries TRGV9 and TRGJ1 or TRGJ2. The CDR3 extends over 15 amino acids. Germline V gene data show CDR1 as GITISATS and CDR2 as ISYDGTV (reference sequence). V was clipped by 2 bases and J by 0 bases; unmatched bases: 7. CDR3 in amino acids: CALWEDTSNYYKKLF. CDR3 sequence (DNA): TGTGCCTTGTGGGAGGACACTTCGAATTATTATAAGAAACTCTTT.

The rearrangement uses TRGV3 and TRGJ1 or TRGJ2. Losses at the gene ends were 0 bases for V and 7 bases for J; bases not matched to a gene: 6. This CDR3 comprises 13 residues. The germline V gene has CDR1 VTNTFY and CDR2 YDVSTARD (reference sequence). This chain's CDR3 is CATWDRQWYKKLF. The CDR3, as DNA: TGTGCCACCTGGGACAGGCAATGGTATAAGAAACTCTTT.

With respect to this clone: At the DNA level, this CDR3 is encoded by other sequences in the same sample as well. The rearrangement joins TRGV9 to TRGJ1 or TRGJ2. V lost 2 bases, J lost 2 bases, and 6 bases stayed unmatched. Germline CDR1 GITISATS, CDR2 ISYDGTV (reference sequence). The CDR3 loop spans 14 amino acids. This chain's CDR3 is CALWEATHYYKKLF. As DNA, the CDR3 is TGTGCCTTGTGGGAGGCTACCCATTATTATAAGAAACTCTTT.

Regarding this clone: This may stem from a read error, because a much larger clone lies one nucleotide away. Other nucleotide sequences from this sample produce the same CDR3. The chain joins TRGV2 to TRGJ1 or TRGJ2. Germline V CDR1 and CDR2: EGSNGY, YDSYNSKV. The J segment lost 4 bases and the V segment lost 1 base, leaving 4 bases of the junction unmatched. The CDR3 contains 13 residues. CDR3 loop: CATWDGKYYKKLF. The CDR3 bases are TGTGCCACCTGGGACGGAAAGTATTATAAGAAACTCTTT.

This clone turned up a few times. The rearrangement joins TRGV5 to TRGJ1 or TRGJ2. The CDR3 totals 13 residues. Trimming took 0 bases from V and 10 from J; bases not matched to a gene: 9. Germline V gene data show CDR1 as VINAFY and CDR2 as YDVSNSKD. DNA for the CDR3: TGTGCCACCTGGGACAGGCCTGATAAGAAGAAACTCTTT. Encoded protein: CATWDRPDKKKLF.

V gene TRGV2 combines with J gene TRGJ1 or TRGJ2. CDR3 length equals 12 residues. The germline gives CDR1 EGSNGY, CDR2 YDSYNSKV. The ends lost 0 bases at V and 12 bases at J; junction bases unmatched: 8. Here the CDR3 reads CATWDGPRGKLF. The CDR3 DNA is TGTGCCACCTGGGACGGGCCTCGGGGGAAACTCTTT.

V usage is TRGV2 and J usage is TRGJ1 or TRGJ2. This CDR3 is 11 amino acids long. Germline V gene data show CDR1 as EGSNGY and CDR2 as YDSYNSKV. After removal of 5 bases from V and 9 bases from J, the junction contained 7 bases not matched to a gene. Written as DNA, the CDR3 is TGTGCCACCTGGGGCAACGGTAAGAAACTCTTT. Translation gives CATWGNGKKLF.

Details on this clone: The sample contains more than one DNA sequence encoding this CDR3. The chain links TRGV2 to TRGJ1 or TRGJ2. Germline-derived CDR1 and CDR2 are EGSNGY and YDSYNSKV. CDR3 length: 14 residues. Losses at the gene ends were 0 bases for V and 3 bases for J; bases not matched to a gene: 5. The CDR3 sequence is CATWDGRCYYKKLF. CDR3 DNA: TGTGCCACCTGGGACGGGCGATGTTATTATAAGAAACTCTTT.

For this clone: This could be a read error, since a much larger clone is one nucleotide away. The same CDR3 is also encoded by other DNA sequences in this sample. The chain recombines TRGV4 with TRGJ1 or TRGJ2. V shed 1 base, J shed 3 bases, and the junction held 3 bases outside the gene matches. Germline CDR1 reads EGSTGY; CDR2 reads YDSYTSSV. This CDR3 is 13 amino acids long. CDR3: CATWDGRYYKKLF. In DNA, the CDR3 is TGTGCCACCTGGGATGGTCGTTATTATAAGAAACTCTTT.

This clone was detected only once. The rearrangement uses TRGV8 and TRGJP2. There are 16 residues in the CDR3. CDR1 and CDR2 (germline): VENAVY, YDSYNSRV. Trimming removed 1 base from V and 6 bases from J; junction bases left unmatched: 11. The CDR3 region is CATWDRSSGGDWIKTF. The CDR3, as DNA: TGTGCCACCTGGGATAGATCCTCGGGGGGTGATTGGATCAAGACGTTT.

This chain joins TRGV4 and TRGJ1 or TRGJ2. The CDR3 runs to 14 residues. V trimming: 5 bases; J trimming: 3 bases; junction bases outside the gene matches: 10. CDR1 and CDR2 from the germline V gene are EGSTGY and YDSYTSSV. CDR3 amino acids: CATWAPPGYYKKLF. Here the CDR3 DNA reads TGTGCCACCTGGGCGCCACCGGGTTATTATAAGAAACTCTTT.

The table lists this clone with a few counts. V is TRGV4 and J is TRGJP2. V lost 1 base to trimming and J lost 3 bases; unmatched junction nucleotides: 5. CDR1 and CDR2 from the germline V gene are EGSTGY and YDSYTSSV. The CDR3 contains 15 residues. CDR3 in DNA: TGTGCCACCTGGGATGGAGCCGGTAGTGATTGGATCAAGACGTTT. Protein product: CATWDGAGSDWIKTF.

In its sample, this clone ranks as medium-sized. V gene TRGV3 combines with J gene TRGJ1 or TRGJ2. In germline, CDR1 is VTNTFY, CDR2 YDVSTARD (reference sequence). This CDR3 has 12 residues. Trimming removed 3 bases from V and 5 bases from J; junction bases left unmatched: 4. CDR3 sequence: CATWDPDYKKLF. CDR3 in DNA: TGTGCCACCTGGGACCCCGATTATAAGAAACTCTTT.

This clone occurred a few times. The chain has TRGV2 and TRGJ1 or TRGJ2. V trimming: 5 bases; J trimming: 2 bases; junction bases outside the gene matches: 6. This CDR3 has 13 amino acids. CDR1 and CDR2 (germline): EGSNGY, YDSYNSKV. The CDR3 DNA reads as TGTGCCACCTGGGGGAGTTATTATTATAAGAAACTCTTT. Translated: CATWGSYYYKKLF.

The V and J genes are TRGV2 and TRGJ1 or TRGJ2. The J segment lost 8 bases and the V segment lost 3 bases, leaving 7 bases of the junction unmatched. The germline V gene has CDR1 EGSNGY and CDR2 YDSYNSKV. The CDR3 length is 12 residues. The chain's CDR3 is CATWDPPDKKLF. The DNA of the CDR3 is TGTGCCACCTGGGACCCGCCCGATAAGAAACTCTTT.